This T cell receptor (beta chain) was recovered during a study of blood T cell repertoires in COVID-19. Study details: T cells, B-cell-depleted T cells, or PBMCs supplied cDNA or gDNA.

The repertoire was sequenced with immunoSEQ multiplex PCR; TCRdb's copy has only in-frame clones and lacks some. The profile covers around 300,000 clones, with around 92% appearing a single time and just under 9.5% taken by the ten largest. Germline CDR1 ENHRY, CDR2 SYGVKD. V was pared by 6 bases and J by 3 bases, with 6 bases of the junction left unmatched. The CDR3 consists of 14 residues. V and J are TRBV10-3 and TRBJ1-2, with 8 bases lining up with TRBD1. This sequence was found in a woman aged 25 to 39 who had recovered from COVID-19. The sequenced material came from PBMCs or T cells enriched from blood (not recorded which). The CDR3 DNA sequence: TGTGCCATCAGCAGGAAGGACAGGGACTATGGCTACACCTTC. Its protein is CAISRKDRDYGYTF.